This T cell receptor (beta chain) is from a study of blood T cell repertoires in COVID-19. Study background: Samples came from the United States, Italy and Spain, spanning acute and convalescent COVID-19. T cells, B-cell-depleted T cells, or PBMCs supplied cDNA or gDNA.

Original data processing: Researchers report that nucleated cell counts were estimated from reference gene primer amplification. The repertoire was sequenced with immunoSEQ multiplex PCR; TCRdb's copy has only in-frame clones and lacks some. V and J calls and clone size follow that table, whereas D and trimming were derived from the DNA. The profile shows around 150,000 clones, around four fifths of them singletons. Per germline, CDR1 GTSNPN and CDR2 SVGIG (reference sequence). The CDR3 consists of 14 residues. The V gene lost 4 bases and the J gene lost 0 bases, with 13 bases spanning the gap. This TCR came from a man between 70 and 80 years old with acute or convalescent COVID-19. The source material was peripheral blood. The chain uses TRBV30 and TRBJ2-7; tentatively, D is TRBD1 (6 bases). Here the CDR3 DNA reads TGTGCCTGGACCGCGGACAGCTACTCCTACGAGCAGTACTTC. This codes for CAWTADSYSYEQYF.